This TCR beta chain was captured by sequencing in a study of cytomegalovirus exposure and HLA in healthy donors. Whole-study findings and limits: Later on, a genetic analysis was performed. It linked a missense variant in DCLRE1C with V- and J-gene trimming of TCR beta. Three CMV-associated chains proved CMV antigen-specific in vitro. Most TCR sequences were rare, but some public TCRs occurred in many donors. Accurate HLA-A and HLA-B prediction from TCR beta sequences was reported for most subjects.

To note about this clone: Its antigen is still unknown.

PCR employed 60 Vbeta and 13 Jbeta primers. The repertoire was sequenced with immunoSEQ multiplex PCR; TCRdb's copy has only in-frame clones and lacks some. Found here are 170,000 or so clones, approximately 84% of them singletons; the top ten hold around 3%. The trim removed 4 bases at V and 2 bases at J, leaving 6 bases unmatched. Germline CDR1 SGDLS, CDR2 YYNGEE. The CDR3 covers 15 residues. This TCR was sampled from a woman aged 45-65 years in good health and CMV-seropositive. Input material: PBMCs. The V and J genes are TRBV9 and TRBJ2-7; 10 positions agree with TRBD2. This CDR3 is CASSLTGTSAYEQYF. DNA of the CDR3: TGTGCCAGCAGCTTGACGGGGACTAGCGCCTACGAGCAGTACTTC.